This T cell receptor beta chain was found in a study of control samples from healthy donors and cancer patients. Assay used: immunoSEQ multiplex PCR; TCRdb lists only in-frame clones, some missing. The sample yields some 220,000 clones, roughly 94% seen once. The germline gives CDR1 SGDLS, CDR2 YYNGEE. Trimming pared 3 bases from V and 6 bases from J, leaving 6 bases between. This CDR3 contains 11 residues. J is TRBJ1-1 and V is TRBV9; D is unclear. The sequenced sample consisted of blood. The clonotype was recovered from a man in his fifties or sixties in good health. The CDR3, as DNA: TGTGCCAGCAGCGAGGGTCCTGAAGCTTTCTTT. The encoded protein is CASSEGPEAFF.